Below, one T cell receptor beta chain is given with its context. Enrolment of Seattle patients took place during active infection, and they were followed longitudinally. This record comes from a study of blood T cell repertoires in COVID-19. The trim removed 0 bases at V and 8 bases at J, leaving 8 bases unmatched. The CDR3 has 15 residues. Germline assignment: CDR1 SGHRS and CDR2 YFSETQ. Measured with immunoSEQ multiplex PCR; TCRdb has only the in-frame clones, and not every one. The sample has about 370,000 clones; about 89% are singletons. The origin of this receptor is a woman in her twenties or thirties with COVID-19, enrolled during active disease. Sequenced sample: peripheral blood. V gene TRBV5-1 combines with J gene TRBJ1-2; TRBD1 matches 9 bases. The CDR3 loop is CASSLADRGFSGYTF. The CDR3 region has the DNA TGCGCCAGCAGCTTGGCAGACAGGGGGTTCTCGGGCTACACCTTC.